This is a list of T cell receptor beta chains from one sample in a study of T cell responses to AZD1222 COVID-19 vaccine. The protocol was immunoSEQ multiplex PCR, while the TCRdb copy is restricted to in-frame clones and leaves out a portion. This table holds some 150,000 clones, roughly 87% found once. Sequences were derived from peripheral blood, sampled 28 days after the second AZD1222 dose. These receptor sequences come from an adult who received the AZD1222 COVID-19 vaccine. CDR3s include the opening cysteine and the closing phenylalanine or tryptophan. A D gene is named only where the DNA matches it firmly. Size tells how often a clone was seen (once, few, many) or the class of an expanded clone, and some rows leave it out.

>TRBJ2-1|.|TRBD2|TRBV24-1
CASAGSGIEQFF
TGTGCCTCCGCGGGTAGCGGGATTGAGCAGTTCTTC
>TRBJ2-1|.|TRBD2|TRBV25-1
CASSEQRLAGAPHEQFF
TGTGCCAGCAGTGAACAGAGACTAGCGGGGGCCCCCCATGAGCAGTTCTTC
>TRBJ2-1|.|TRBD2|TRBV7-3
CASSPGRGGSYNEQFF
TGTGCCAGCAGCCCAGGGCGCGGGGGCTCCTACAATGAGCAGTTCTTC
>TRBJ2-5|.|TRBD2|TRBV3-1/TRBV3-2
CASRISGTREGETQYF
TGTGCCAGCAGAATTTCCGGGACTCGGGAGGGAGAGACCCAGTACTTC
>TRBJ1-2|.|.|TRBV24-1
CATSEPDKLYGYTF
TGTGCCACCAGTGAGCCGGACAAACTCTATGGCTACACCTTC
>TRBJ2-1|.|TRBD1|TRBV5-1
CASTGQGAFNEQFF
TGCGCCAGCACAGGACAGGGGGCCTTTAATGAGCAGTTCTTC
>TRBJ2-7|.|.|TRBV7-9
CASSRRDYYEQYF
TGTGCCAGTTCCCGTAGAGATTACTACGAGCAGTACTTC
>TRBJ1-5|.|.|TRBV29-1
CSVAGDLNQPQHF
TGCAGCGTTGCAGGGGATTTGAATCAGCCCCAGCATTTT
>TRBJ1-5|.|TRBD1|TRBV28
CASSIAGTGDLGNQPQHF
TGTGCCAGCAGTATCGCCGGGACAGGGGATCTAGGCAATCAGCCCCAGCATTTT
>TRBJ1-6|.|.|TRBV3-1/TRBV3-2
CASSQGPGGLTAPLHF
TGTGCCAGCAGCCAAGGGCCGGGGGGTCTTACGGCACCCCTCCACTTT
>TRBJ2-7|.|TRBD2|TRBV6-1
CASSVTGAGGPYEQYF
TGTGCCAGCAGTGTAACGGGGGCGGGAGGGCCTTACGAGCAGTACTTC
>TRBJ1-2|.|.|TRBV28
CASSGQASWRQVYGYTF
TGTGCCAGCAGTGGTCAGGCTTCCTGGCGTCAGGTCTATGGCTACACCTTC
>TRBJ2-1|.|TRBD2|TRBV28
CASNSWREGRNEQFF
TGTGCCAGCAACTCTTGGCGGGAGGGCCGCAATGAGCAGTTCTTC
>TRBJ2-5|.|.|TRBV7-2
CASSLERLQETQYF
TGTGCCAGCAGCTTAGAGCGCCTGCAAGAGACCCAGTACTTC
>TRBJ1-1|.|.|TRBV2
CASSVGVTEAFF
TGTGCCAGCAGCGTTGGCGTCACTGAAGCTTTCTTT
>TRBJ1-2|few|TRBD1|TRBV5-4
CASSFGVQGARGYTF
TGTGCCAGCAGCTTTGGTGTCCAGGGGGCACGGGGCTACACCTTC
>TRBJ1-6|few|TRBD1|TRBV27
CASSLLGTGTGPLHF
TGTGCCAGCAGTTTATTGGGTACCGGGACAGGTCCCCTCCACTTT
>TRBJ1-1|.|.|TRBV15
CATSQGLDTEAFF
TGTGCCACCAGTCAAGGGCTGGACACTGAAGCTTTCTTT
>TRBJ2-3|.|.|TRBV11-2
CASTQGDTQYF
TGTGCCAGCACGCAGGGGGATACGCAGTATTTT
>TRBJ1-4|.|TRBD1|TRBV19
CASSIGALAGGEKLFF
TGTGCCAGTAGTATTGGGGCTCTCGCAGGGGGTGAAAAACTGTTTTTT
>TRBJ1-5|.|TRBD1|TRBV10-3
CAISESLGQGNQPQHF
TGTGCCATCAGTGAGTCCCTCGGACAGGGCAATCAGCCCCAGCATTTT
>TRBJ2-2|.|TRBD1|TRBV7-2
CASSLGGTVNTGELFF
TGTGCCAGCAGCTTAGGGGGGACAGTAAACACCGGGGAGCTGTTTTTT
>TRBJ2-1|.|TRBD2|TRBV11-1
CASSLGAGVYNEQFF
TGTGCCAGCAGCTTAGGGGCGGGAGTCTACAATGAGCAGTTCTTC
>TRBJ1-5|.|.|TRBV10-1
CASSESGPGQPQHF
TGCGCCAGCAGTGAGAGCGGACCTGGGCAGCCCCAGCATTTT
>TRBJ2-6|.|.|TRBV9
CASSVASSGANVLTF
TGTGCCAGCAGCGTAGCTTCCTCTGGGGCCAACGTCCTGACTTTC
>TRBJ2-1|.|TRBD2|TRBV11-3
CASSLWSSGREKLIGNEQFF
TGTGCCAGCAGCTTATGGTCTAGCGGGAGGGAAAAACTGATAGGCAATGAGCAGTTCTTC
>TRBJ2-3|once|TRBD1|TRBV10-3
CAIRETGAADTQYF
TGTGCCATCAGGGAGACAGGGGCGGCAGATACGCAGTATTTT
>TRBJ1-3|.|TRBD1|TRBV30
CAWSQGDGNTIYF
TGTGCCTGGAGCCAGGGGGACGGAAACACCATATATTTT
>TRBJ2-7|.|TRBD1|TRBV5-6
CASSGGQGGPYEQYF
TGTGCCAGCAGCGGAGGACAGGGGGGCCCCTACGAGCAGTACTTC
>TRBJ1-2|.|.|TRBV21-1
CASSNLLAAYGYTF
TGTGCCAGCAGCAACCTTCTGGCAGCCTATGGCTACACCTTC
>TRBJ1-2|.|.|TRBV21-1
CASSSIPGRGFDYGYTF
TGTGCCAGCAGTTCCATACCGGGACGAGGATTCGACTATGGCTACACCTTC
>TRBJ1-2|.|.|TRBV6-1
CASSEGTNYGYTF
TGTGCCAGCAGTGAGGGGACTAACTATGGCTACACCTTC
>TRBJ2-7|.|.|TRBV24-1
CATSVQGSYEQYF
TGTGCCACCAGTGTGCAGGGGTCCTACGAGCAGTACTTC
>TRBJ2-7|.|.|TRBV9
CASSGAEGGEQYF
TGTGCCAGCAGCGGTGCCGAGGGCGGCGAGCAGTACTTC
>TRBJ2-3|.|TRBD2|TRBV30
CARSLTGGLAGEPPVTDTQYF
TGTGCCCGCTCCTTAACCGGGGGGCTAGCGGGAGAACCGCCCGTCACAGATACGCAGTATTTT
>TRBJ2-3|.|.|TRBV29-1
CSVGEGSSTDTQYF
TGCAGCGTTGGCGAGGGATCTAGCACAGATACGCAGTATTTT
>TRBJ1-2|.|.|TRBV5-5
CASSLAPAGARGYTF
TGTGCCAGCAGCTTGGCCCCGGCAGGGGCTCGGGGCTACACCTTC
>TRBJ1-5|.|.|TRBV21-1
CASNTSGRLSNQPQHF
TGTGCCAGCAACACCAGCGGGAGGCTTAGCAATCAGCCCCAGCATTTT
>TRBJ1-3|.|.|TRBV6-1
CASSELTGPGNTIYF
TGTGCCAGCAGTGAGCTAACAGGGCCTGGAAACACCATATATTTT
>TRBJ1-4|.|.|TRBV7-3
CASSSEPNEKLFF
TGTGCCAGCAGCTCGGAACCGAATGAAAAACTGTTTTTT
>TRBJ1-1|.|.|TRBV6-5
CASDTGNTEAFF
TGTGCCAGCGATACGGGGAACACTGAAGCTTTCTTT
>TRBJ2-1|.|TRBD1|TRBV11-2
CASSYPGQGYNEQFF
TGTGCCAGCAGCTACCCGGGACAGGGTTACAATGAGCAGTTCTTC
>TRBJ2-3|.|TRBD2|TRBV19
CASRPSGSTDTQYF
TGTGCCAGTAGGCCTAGCGGGAGCACAGATACGCAGTATTTT
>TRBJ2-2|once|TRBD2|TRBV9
CASSVGGGWNTGELFF
TGTGCCAGCAGCGTAGGGGGAGGGTGGAACACCGGGGAGCTGTTTTTT
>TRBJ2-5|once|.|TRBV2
CASSEWTLLETQYF
TGTGCCAGCAGTGAATGGACTCTACTGGAGACCCAGTACTTC
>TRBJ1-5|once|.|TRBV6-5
CASSYNRYNQPQHF
TGTGCCAGCAGTTACAACAGGTATAATCAGCCCCAGCATTTT
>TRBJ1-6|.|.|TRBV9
CASSSQVEGGYYNSPLHF
TGTGCCAGCAGCTCCCAGGTGGAAGGGGGGTACTATAATTCACCCCTCCACTTT